Presented here are 32 T cell receptor beta chains from one specimen sequenced in a study of blood T cells in healthy people across ages. PCR was performed a second time for roughly 7 to 11 cycles using a sample-barcoded 5' primer and a J-beta primer mix. TCRdb re-analysed the 5' RACE reads in MiXCR, keeping a single row per CDR3 protein. The sample has around 990,000 distinct CDR3 sequences, roughly two fifths seen once. The specimen was blood. The receptors originated from a young man in good health.

This clonotype was seen repeatedly, ten times or more. The V gene is TRBV9, the J gene TRBJ1-2, with D maybe TRBD1 (5 bases). From germline, CDR1 is SGDLS and CDR2 YYNGEE. V lost 2 bases and J lost 6, with 8 bases in between. The length of the CDR3 is 12 residues. The CDR3 protein is CASSVDRHGYTF. The CDR3 bases are TGTGCCAGCAGCGTCGACAGACATGGCTACACCTTC. The whole variable domain, filled in from reference TRBV9 and TRBJ1-2, reads DSGVTQTPKHLITATGQRVTLRCSPRSGDLSVYWYQQSLDQGLQFLIQYYNGEERAKGNILERFSAQQFPDLHSELNLSSLELGDSALYFCASSVDRHGYTFGSGTRLTVV.

The table lists this clonotype with a few counts. V and J are TRBV7-2 and TRBJ1-4; unclear D gene. The ends were cut back, 1 base at V and 5 bases at J, with 11 bases in the middle. The germline V gene encodes CDR1 SGHTA and CDR2 FQGNSA. The CDR3 extends over 15 amino acids. The CDR3 DNA follows: TGTGCCAGCAGCTTAGGGAGCGGACGGAATGAAAAACTGTTTTTT. Translation gives CASSLGSGRNEKLFF.

This rearrangement joins TRBV9 to TRBJ2-3; maybe TRBD2 (5 bases). The V and J ends lost 0 bases and 2 bases respectively, with 22 bases between them. The length of the CDR3 is 19 residues. Germline loops: CDR1 SGDLS, CDR2 YYNGEE. The CDR3 DNA follows: TGTGCCAGCAGCGTAGCTCCCACGGGGATACGATACCACACAGATACGCAGTATTTT. As protein: CASSVAPTGIRYHTDTQYF.

Here the CDR3 reads CASSPWTGANTEAFF. CDR3 coding DNA: TGCGCCAGCAGCCCATGGACAGGGGCGAACACTGAAGCTTTCTTT. The chain combines TRBV5-1 with TRBJ1-1, with 9 bases lining up with TRBD1. Per the germline V gene, CDR1 is SGHRS and CDR2 is YFSETQ. This CDR3 is built from 15 residues. V lost 4 bases and J lost 1; bases outside the gene matches: 5.

V gene TRBV25-1 combines with J gene TRBJ1-1, with D unresolved. Deletions cut 4 bases from V and 7 bases from J, with 7 bases between. The CDR3 contains 11 residues. CDR1 and CDR2 (germline): MGHDK, SYGVNS. The DNA of the CDR3 is TGTGCCAGCAGTGGGGCCCATGAAGCTTTCTTT. Translation: CASSGAHEAFF.

With respect to this clonotype: This could be a read error, since a much larger clone is one nucleotide away. The rearrangement uses TRBV6-6 and TRBJ1-1, with a possible D match to TRBD1 (5 bases). Germline V gene data show CDR1 as MNHNY and CDR2 as SVGAGI (reference sequence). V shed 8 bases and J shed 3 bases, with 7 bases lying between them. CDR3 length: 11 residues. The CDR3 coding sequence is TGTGCCAGCTGGGGGGACACTGAAGCTTTCTTT. It translates to CASWGDTEAFF.

This clonotype was detected a few times. The CDR3 region is CASSQVAASTDTQYF. CDR3 in DNA: TGTGCCAGCAGCCAAGTTGCGGCAAGCACAGATACGCAGTATTTT. The chain uses TRBV4-2 and TRBJ2-3, with D unclear. Trimming took off 1 base at V and 0 bases at J, with 8 bases between the two ends. Germline CDR1 is LGHNA and CDR2 is YNFKEQ. This CDR3 spans 15 amino acids.

This clonotype was detected only once. The chain combines TRBV11-2 with TRBJ2-3; TRBD1 is a possible D gene (6 bases). The CDR3 has 16 amino acids. Germline values: CDR1 SGHAT, CDR2 FQNNGV. The V end was cut by 4 bases, the J end by 2 bases, with 16 bases between. CDR3: CASSSSTGRTTDTQYF. CDR3 bases: TGTGCCAGCAGCTCCTCGACAGGTCGTACCACAGATACGCAGTATTTT.

The V gene is TRBV7-8, the J gene TRBJ1-3; D is unresolved. CDR3 length: 16 residues. Germline CDR1 and CDR2: SGHVS and FQNEAQ. The V end lost 1 base, the J end lost 1 base, and 11 bases lay between the germline ends. CDR3 residues: CASSLVTPGSGNTIYF. CDR3 DNA sequence: TGTGCCAGCAGCTTAGTCACCCCTGGGTCTGGAAACACCATATATTTT. The entire variable domain, with the rest obtained from reference TRBV7-8 and TRBJ1-3, is as follows: GAGVSQSPRYKVAKRGQDVALRCDPISGHVSLFWYQQALGQGPEFLTYFQNEAQLDKSGLPSDRFFAERPEGSVSTLKIQRTQQEDSAVYLCASSLVTPGSGNTIYFGEGSWLTVV.

The chain is built from TRBV4-1 and TRBJ2-3, with 7 bases matching TRBD1. Germline CDR1 MGHRA, CDR2 YSYEKL. Germline trimming cut 4 bases from V and 6 bases from J; bases unmatched to any gene: 10. The CDR3 extends over 15 amino acids. The CDR3 protein is CASSLDREQGDTQYF. The CDR3, as DNA: TGCGCCAGCAGCCTCGACAGGGAACAGGGGGATACGCAGTATTTT.

This chain joins TRBV12-3 or TRBV12-4 and TRBJ2-1; possibly TRBD1 for D (5 bases). Between the trimmed V and J ends, which lost 5 bases and 6 bases, there was a span of 11 bases. The CDR3 is made up of 13 amino acids. The CDR3 DNA reads as TGTGCCAGCAGTGCCCTAGGGGCCAATGAGCAGTTCTTC. This sequence encodes CASSALGANEQFF.

This rearrangement joins TRBV7-3 to TRBJ1-6; D is undetermined. From germline, CDR1 is SGHTA and CDR2 FQGTGA. V dropped 1 base and J dropped 0 bases, with 7 bases sitting between them. This CDR3 spans 16 amino acids. As DNA, the CDR3 is TGTGCCAGCAGCTTAATGGCAGGCTCCTATAATTCACCCCTCCACTTT. This translates into CASSLMAGSYNSPLHF.

This clonotype was counted only a few times. The rearrangement joins TRBV20-1 to TRBJ1-5; 7 bases are shared with TRBD1. The CDR3 totals 15 residues. The J segment lost 0 bases and the V segment lost 5 bases, leaving 7 bases of the junction unmatched. Germline V gene data show CDR1 as DFQATT and CDR2 as SNEGSKA (reference sequence). CDR3 in DNA: TGCAGTGCTTCAACAGGGGTCTATAGCAATCAGCCCCAGCATTTT. The encoded protein is CSASTGVYSNQPQHF.

This clonotype was found a few times. V gene TRBV24-1 combines with J gene TRBJ2-3, with 10 bases lining up with TRBD2. The CDR3 length is 17 residues. Per the germline V gene, CDR1 is KGHDR and CDR2 is SFDVKD. The V segment lost 2 bases and the J segment 1 base; nucleotides outside the gene matches: 5. The DNA for the CDR3 is TGTGCCACCAGTGATTCCCTAGCGGGGGAAGGCACAGATACGCAGTATTTT. It specifies CATSDSLAGEGTDTQYF.

Comments on this clonotype: A read error may be the cause here, since a much bigger clone is one base away. The chain links TRBV12-3 or TRBV12-4 to TRBJ2-3; 8 bases align to TRBD2. V lost 10 bases, J lost 0 bases, and 9 bases stayed unmatched. The CDR3 is 15 residues long. The CDR3 nucleotides read TGTGCCAACAGCGCTCGGGGGGGCAGCACAGATACGCAGTATTTT. Protein sequence: CANSARGGSTDTQYF.

This chain connects TRBV6-2 or TRBV6-3 to TRBJ2-7, with D possibly TRBD2 on 5 matching bases. The CDR3 is made up of 16 amino acids. V was shortened by 7 bases and J by 5 bases, with 24 bases between the two germline ends. The germline V gene encodes CDR1 MNHEY and CDR2 SVGEGT. The CDR3 DNA follows: TGTGCCAGCAATCGACCTCCCAACGGGGTAGTCCACGAGCAGTACTTC. It encodes CASNRPPNGVVHEQYF.

This clonotype was counted a few times. CDR3 protein: CASRLQGDKDYGYTF. The CDR3, as DNA: TGTGCCAGCCGGCTACAGGGGGATAAGGACTATGGCTACACCTTC. The chain combines TRBV7-2 with TRBJ1-2, with TRBD1 matching 8 bases. Trimming at V came to 8 bases and at J to 3 bases, leaving 11 bases not matched to a gene. The CDR3 runs 15 residues. Germline V lookup: CDR1 SGHTA, CDR2 FQGNSA.

CDR3 DNA: TGCAGTGCTGACGCCCCCGGGACACCCCAAGAGACCCAGTACTTC. It codes for CSADAPGTPQETQYF. The V gene is TRBV20-1, the J gene TRBJ2-5; D might be TRBD1 (6 bases). Germline loops: CDR1 DFQATT, CDR2 SNEGSKA (reference sequence). Trimming took 5 bases from V and 1 from J, leaving 17 bases between them. The CDR3 runs 15 residues.

The chain joins TRBV20-1 to TRBJ2-1; 9 bases are shared with TRBD2. Germline assignment: CDR1 DFQATT and CDR2 SNEGSKA (reference sequence). This CDR3 spans 15 amino acids. The V and J ends lost 0 bases and 8 bases, in that order; junction bases with no gene match: 8. CDR3 nucleotides: TGCAGTGCTAGAGAGGTAGCGGGGGCTCGGGATGAGCAGTTCTTC. This sequence encodes CSAREVAGARDEQFF.

This clonotype was counted a few times. This chain links TRBV7-2 with TRBJ2-3; unclear D gene. The ends were cut back, 1 base at V and 4 bases at J, with 12 bases in the middle. The CDR3 consists of 15 residues. Per germline, CDR1 SGHTA and CDR2 FQGNSA. The CDR3 region is CASSLGTPSSDTQYF. In nucleotides, the CDR3 is TGTGCCAGCAGCTTAGGGACGCCAAGTTCAGATACGCAGTATTTT.

This clonotype was found a few times. This chain joins TRBV5-1 and TRBJ1-1, with TRBD1 matching 7 bases. Unmatched junction bases numbered 7, after V lost 0 bases and J lost 5 bases. CDR1 is SGHRS, CDR2 YFSETQ, per germline. CDR3 length: 15 amino acids. The CDR3 DNA reads TGCGCCAGCAGCTTGGGACAGGGACGGTTGACTGAAGCTTTCTTT. It codes for CASSLGQGRLTEAFF.

V is TRBV10-3 and J is TRBJ1-1; D remains ambiguous. Germline-derived CDR1 and CDR2 are ENHRY and SYGVKD. V was clipped by 3 bases and J by 1 base, with 9 bases between them. The CDR3 loop spans 14 amino acids. CDR3 coding DNA: TGTGCCATCAGTGAAAAGATGAAGAACACTGAAGCTTTCTTT. Encoded protein: CAISEKMKNTEAFF.

This clonotype was recorded a few times. J is TRBJ1-6 and V is TRBV29-1, with D hard to call. This CDR3 has 13 amino acids. V gave up 6 bases and J gave up 5 bases, with 11 bases separating them. Germline V gives CDR1 SQVTM, CDR2 ANQGSEA. This CDR3 is CSVGTGDNSPLHF. CDR3 in DNA: TGCAGCGTGGGAACGGGTGATAATTCACCCCTCCACTTT.

This clonotype was recorded many times. The genes are TRBV29-1 and TRBJ2-1, with D hard to call. Germline loops: CDR1 SQVTM, CDR2 ANQGSEA. Between the trimmed V and J ends, which lost 4 bases and 8 bases, there was a span of 12 bases. The CDR3 runs 12 residues. The CDR3 protein is CSVVSVADEQFF. The CDR3 nucleotides are TGCAGCGTTGTTTCGGTCGCTGATGAGCAGTTCTTC.

This clonotype has more than one count but fewer than ten. The gene calls are TRBV5-4 and TRBJ2-3, with D unclear. There are 15 residues in the CDR3. V lost 4 bases, J lost 4 bases, and 16 bases lay in between. Germline V gene lookup returns CDR1 SGHNT and CDR2 YYREEE (reference sequence). The CDR3 nucleotides read TGTGCCAGCAGCATTGACGCAGTCGTTGCAGATACGCAGTATTTT. It is translated as CASSIDAVVADTQYF.

The rearrangement links TRBV20-1 to TRBJ1-5; a possible D gene is TRBD1 (6 bases). The CDR3 has 14 amino acids. V gave up 0 bases and J gave up 6 bases, with 12 bases separating them. Germline-derived CDR1 and CDR2 are DFQATT and SNEGSKA (reference sequence). The CDR3 DNA is TGCAGTGCTAGAGATCCGACAGGCGGTCAGCCCCAGCATTTT. Amino acids: CSARDPTGGQPQHF.

This clonotype was recorded at least ten times. The rearrangement joins TRBV12-3 or TRBV12-4 to TRBJ1-2; D is undetermined. V lost 9 bases, J lost 1 base, and 12 bases lay in between. The length of the CDR3 is 13 residues. CDR3 nucleotides: TGTGCCAGTTCCTTCGGAGTTAACTATGGCTACACCTTC. It translates to CASSFGVNYGYTF.

The chain recombines TRBV20-1 with TRBJ1-1; no reliable D call. Trimming removed 0 bases at V and 0 bases at J, with 11 bases between. This CDR3 spans 15 amino acids. CDR1 and CDR2 (germline): DFQATT, SNEGSKA (reference sequence). CDR3 amino acids: CSAREQGSLNTEAFF. The CDR3 DNA follows: TGCAGTGCTAGAGAACAAGGCAGCCTGAACACTGAAGCTTTCTTT.

The chain combines TRBV12-3 or TRBV12-4 with TRBJ1-1; maybe TRBD1 (6 bases). CDR3 length: 12 residues. V dropped 6 bases and J dropped 10 bases, with 15 bases sitting between them. CDR3 nucleotide sequence: TGTGCCAGCAGGCAACGTTCCAGGGGAGCTTTCTTT. Its translation: CASRQRSRGAFF.

CDR3 nucleotides: TGTGCCAGCAGTGAATCAGAAAGTGAAGCTTTCTTT. Translating gives CASSESESEAFF. The chain recombines TRBV6-1 with TRBJ1-1, with D unclear. CDR1 is MNHNS, CDR2 SASEGT, per germline. CDR3 length equals 12 residues. V dropped 2 bases and J dropped 7 bases, with 8 bases sitting between them.

The genes are TRBV7-2 and TRBJ1-1; 7 positions match TRBD1. The V gene's germline CDR1 is SGHTA and CDR2 FQGNSA. The CDR3 has 15 residues. J was trimmed by 4 bases and V by 1 base; bases with no gene match: 6. CDR3 region: CASSLEGARATEAFF. In nucleotides, the CDR3 is TGTGCCAGCAGCTTAGAGGGGGCGCGGGCCACTGAAGCTTTCTTT.

The genes are TRBV20-1 and TRBJ2-3, with TRBD1 as a possible D gene (5 bases). Germline-derived CDR1 and CDR2 are DFQATT and SNEGSKA (reference sequence). V was trimmed by 1 base and J by 5 bases, leaving 19 bases between them. This CDR3 spans 16 amino acids. The CDR3 sequence: CSARGTPGPRGDTQYF. CDR3 coding DNA: TGCAGTGCTAGAGGGACACCCGGGCCCCGCGGAGATACGCAGTATTTT.